This is a list of T cell receptor beta chains from one sample in a study of blood T cell repertoires in COVID-19. The protocol was immunoSEQ multiplex PCR, while the TCRdb copy is restricted to in-frame clones and leaves out a portion. The top ten hold about 2.8% of the sample, which has 35,000 to 45,000 clones, 85% to 90% seen once. Material for sequencing was peripheral blood. These receptors were taken from a man aged 50 or older with active COVID-19. CDR3s include the opening cysteine and the closing phenylalanine or tryptophan. The D gene is left open where the match is weak. The size entry is marked missing in some rows and otherwise reads once, few, many or a size class.

CDR3 protein | CDR3 DNA | V gene | clone size | D gene | J gene
CAISGLAGGETQYF | TGTGCCATCAGTGGGCTAGCGGGGGGAGAGACCCAGTACTTC | TRBV10-3 | NA | TRBD2 | TRBJ2-5
CASSLAGIDRSPLHF | TGCGCCAGCAGCTTGGCCGGGATCGACCGGTCACCCCTCCACTTT | TRBV5-1 | NA | NA | TRBJ1-6
CASSYSIRGAYGYTF | TGTGCCAGCAGTTACTCGATCAGGGGCGCCTATGGCTACACCTTC | TRBV6-5 | NA | NA | TRBJ1-2
CASSLTGEKLFF | TGTGCCAGCAGCTTAACAGGGGAAAAACTGTTTTTT | TRBV7-9 | NA | NA | TRBJ1-4
CASSLLRNYGYTF | TGCGCCAGCAGCTTGCTAAGAAACTATGGCTACACCTTC | TRBV5-1 | NA | NA | TRBJ1-2
CASSLFSGGDTQYF | TGTGCCAGCAGTCTCTTTTCAGGGGGCGATACGCAGTATTTT | TRBV25-1 | NA | TRBD1 | TRBJ2-3
CASSLTVGELFF | TGTGCCAGCAGTTTGACAGTCGGGGAGCTGTTTTTT | TRBV27 | NA | NA | TRBJ2-2
CATRQGALEQYF | TGTGCCACTAGACAGGGGGCCCTCGAGCAGTACTTC | TRBV2 | NA | TRBD1 | TRBJ2-7
CASRSVNNSPLHF | TGTGCCTCCCGATCGGTAAATAATTCACCCCTCCACTTT | TRBV19 | NA | NA | TRBJ1-6
CASSWLAATQETQYF | TGTGCCAGTAGTTGGTTGGCGGCGACCCAAGAGACCCAGTACTTC | TRBV19 | NA | NA | TRBJ2-5
CASSKPGGGAGTDTQYF | TGTGCCAGCAGCAAACCTGGCGGGGGGGCAGGAACAGATACGCAGTATTTT | TRBV21-1 | NA | NA | TRBJ2-3
CASSLGAGNNQPQHF | TGTGCCAGCAGCTTAGGCGCAGGGAACAATCAGCCCCAGCATTTT | TRBV7-2 | NA | NA | TRBJ1-5
CASSPRQGATNEKLFF | TGTGCCAGCAGCCCCCGACAGGGAGCAACTAATGAAAAACTGTTTTTT | TRBV4-2 | NA | TRBD1 | TRBJ1-4
CASSPRHFKNTGELFF | TGTGCCAGCAGCCCCAGACATTTTAAGAACACCGGGGAGCTGTTTTTT | TRBV27 | once | NA | TRBJ2-2
CASSTARMREQYF | TGTGCCAGCAGTACCGCCCGGATGAGGGAGCAGTACTTC | TRBV27 | few | NA | TRBJ2-7
CASSLTGSSPLHF | TGTGCCAGCAGCCTGACAGGCTCATCACCCCTCCACTTT | TRBV27 | medium-sized | NA | TRBJ1-6
CASSLPLASDTQYF | TGTGCCAGCAGCTTACCCCTAGCGTCAGATACGCAGTATTTT | TRBV5-4 | NA | NA | TRBJ2-3
CASSQDPWDSRSPLHF | TGCGCCAGCAGCCAAGATCCTTGGGACAGCCGTTCACCCCTCCACTTT | TRBV4-3 | NA | TRBD1 | TRBJ1-6
CASSLGTGAVNTEAFF | TGCGCCAGCAGCTTGGGTACAGGGGCCGTGAACACTGAAGCTTTCTTT | TRBV5-1 | NA | TRBD1 | TRBJ1-1
CASGKQALLYGYTF | TGTGCCAGCGGGAAACAGGCACTCCTCTATGGCTACACCTTC | TRBV7-8 | NA | NA | TRBJ1-2
CATSDRQGRSTDTQYF | TGTGCCACCAGTGACCGACAGGGCCGAAGCACAGATACGCAGTATTTT | TRBV24-1 | NA | TRBD1 | TRBJ2-3
CASSTSGTEAFF | TGTGCCAGCAGCACATCGGGGACTGAAGCTTTCTTT | TRBV6-2/TRBV6-3 | NA | NA | TRBJ1-1
CASSLSGGATDTQYF | TGTGCCAGCAGCTTGAGCGGGGGGGCCACAGATACGCAGTATTTT | TRBV5-4 | NA | TRBD2 | TRBJ2-3
CASRGQGKDSPLHF | TGTGCCAGCAGGGGACAGGGGAAGGATTCACCCCTCCACTTT | TRBV6-6 | once | TRBD1 | TRBJ1-6
CASRTLSSGGAGEQFF | TGCGCCAGCAGGACGTTGTCTAGCGGGGGGGCCGGGGAGCAGTTCTTC | TRBV4-1 | NA | TRBD2 | TRBJ2-1